The 14 T cell receptor beta chains presented below share a single source sample, sequenced in a study of brain T cells in children with intractable seizures. Profiled with immunoSEQ multiplex PCR; TCRdb holds only in-frame clones, not every one. This sample has 65,000 to 85,000 clones; approximately 94% occur once, and the top ten carry approximately 1.4%. This specimen consisted of peripheral blood, obtained at surgery. All receptors come from a boy in the first two years of life with tuberous sclerosis and intractable seizures.

V usage is TRBV5-1 and J usage is TRBJ2-2; D might be TRBD2 (7 bases). The V and J ends lost 1 base and 6 bases respectively, with 10 bases between them. This CDR3 has 14 residues. Germline CDR1 is SGHRS and CDR2 is YFSETQ. This CDR3 is CASSLSGGAGELFF. CDR3 coding DNA: TGCGCCAGCAGCTTGTCGGGGGGCGCCGGGGAGCTGTTTTTT.

This chain links TRBV6-5 with TRBJ1-1; D remains unclear. The CDR3 consists of 15 residues. Germline CDR1 and CDR2: MNHEY and SVGAGI. Trimming stripped 0 bases from V and 1 base from J, with 9 bases between. The CDR3 protein is CASSYSIVANTEAFF. In DNA form, the CDR3 reads TGTGCCAGCAGTTACTCGATCGTAGCGAACACTGAAGCTTTCTTT.

This rearrangement joins TRBV7-9 to TRBJ2-3; 8 bases are shared with TRBD1. The CDR3 extends over 16 amino acids. Germline V lookup: CDR1 SEHNR, CDR2 FQNEAQ (reference sequence). V dropped 5 bases and J dropped 3; count of bases not matched to a gene: 10. CDR3 in amino acids: CASSPVGQEWTDTQYF. The CDR3 nucleotides are TGTGCCAGCAGCCCCGTGGGACAGGAATGGACAGATACGCAGTATTTT.

The chain employs TRBV9 and TRBJ1-1; D is possibly TRBD1 (6 bases). This CDR3 region has 19 residues. The V end lost 3 bases, the J end lost 1 base, and 25 bases lay between the germline ends. Per germline, CDR1 SGDLS and CDR2 YYNGEE. The CDR3 loop reads CASSAPLSYGGATNTEAFF. CDR3 DNA: TGTGCCAGCAGCGCCCCCCTGAGTTATGGGGGGGCCACGAACACTGAAGCTTTCTTT.

This chain joins TRBV5-6 and TRBJ2-3, with D unclear. CDR1 is SGHDT and CDR2 is YYEEEE in the germline V gene. CDR3 length: 11 residues. The V end lost 2 bases, the J end lost 5 bases, and 3 bases lay between the germline ends. This CDR3 is CASSFQDTQYF. The CDR3 DNA follows: TGTGCCAGCAGCTTCCAAGATACGCAGTATTTT.

The V gene is TRBV28, the J gene TRBJ1-1; D is perhaps TRBD1 (5 bases). Germline V CDR1 and CDR2: MDHEN, SYDVKM. V lost 5 bases, J lost 1 base, and 17 bases lay in between. The CDR3 spans 16 residues. The CDR3 DNA follows: TGTGCCAGCAGTCCTTTCGGGGCGCGATGGAACACTGAAGCTTTCTTT. Encoded protein: CASSPFGARWNTEAFF. Filled out from reference TRBV28 and TRBJ1-1, the complete variable domain reads DVKVTQSSRYLVKRTGEKVFLECVQDMDHENMFWYRQDPGLGLRLIYFSYDVKMKEKGDIPEGYSVSREKKERFSLILESASTNQTSMYLCASSPFGARWNTEAFFGQGTRLTVV.

This chain joins TRBV19 and TRBJ2-7; D may be TRBD1 (5 bases). Trimming shortened V by 11 bases and J by 2 bases, and 28 bases separated the two germline ends. This CDR3 comprises 17 residues. Germline V gene data show CDR1 as LNHDA and CDR2 as SQIVND (reference sequence). The CDR3 reads CACCVDHWAGKPYEQYF. The CDR3 DNA sequence: TGTGCCTGTTGTGTGGATCACTGGGCAGGGAAACCCTACGAGCAGTACTTC.

The chain recombines TRBV28 with TRBJ2-7; D possibly uses TRBD1 or TRBD2 (5 bases each). With 1 base removed from V and 2 bases from J, the gap between germline ends came to 6 bases. CDR1 and CDR2 (germline): MDHEN, SYDVKM. The CDR3 covers 13 residues. The CDR3 DNA sequence: TGTGCCAGCAGTTTATCGGGGCCCTACGAGCAGTACTTC. It translates to CASSLSGPYEQYF. The whole variable domain, remainder taken from reference TRBV28 and TRBJ2-7, is DVKVTQSSRYLVKRTGEKVFLECVQDMDHENMFWYRQDPGLGLRLIYFSYDVKMKEKGDIPEGYSVSREKKERFSLILESASTNQTSMYLCASSLSGPYEQYFGPGTRLTVT.

This chain connects TRBV7-9 to TRBJ1-1, with D possibly matching TRBD1 (5 bases). Germline CDR1 and CDR2: SEHNR and FQNEAQ (reference sequence). The germline V and J ends were trimmed by 1 base and 3 bases, with 9 bases remaining between them. The CDR3 spans 14 residues. Here the CDR3 DNA reads TGTGCCAGCAGCTTAGGCTGGGGGGACACTGAAGCTTTCTTT. Protein sequence: CASSLGWGDTEAFF. The complete variable domain, with remaining parts taken from reference TRBV7-9 and TRBJ1-1, reads DTGVSQNPRHKITKRGQNVTFRCDPISEHNRLYWYRQTLGQGPEFLTYFQNEAQLEKSRLLSDRFSAERPKGSFSTLEIQRTEQGDSAMYLCASSLGWGDTEAFFGQGTRLTVV.

V usage is TRBV7-9 and J usage is TRBJ1-1, with 10 bases that match TRBD1. With 4 bases clipped from V and 5 bases from J, the junction kept 4 bases outside the gene matches. Germline values: CDR1 SEHNR, CDR2 FQNEAQ (reference sequence). This CDR3 contains 14 residues. The CDR3 spells CASSYWTGGTEAFF. CDR3 DNA: TGTGCCAGCAGCTATTGGACAGGGGGGACTGAAGCTTTCTTT.

The chain is built from TRBV7-9 and TRBJ1-1, with 7 positions matching TRBD1. The germline V gene encodes CDR1 SEHNR and CDR2 FQNEAQ (reference sequence). CDR3 length: 14 residues. With 5 bases clipped from V and 7 bases from J, the junction kept 10 bases outside the gene matches. The CDR3 bases are TGTGCCAGCAGCGCTATGATGACAGGGCTTGAAGCTTTCTTT. It codes for CASSAMMTGLEAFF.

The V and J genes are TRBV5-1 and TRBJ2-3, with TRBD2 matching 11 bases. The CDR3 is 17 residues long. Looked up from germline, CDR1 is SGHRS and CDR2 is YFSETQ. The V segment lost 1 base and the J segment 7 bases; nucleotides outside the gene matches: 11. CDR3 DNA sequence: TGCGCCAGCAGCTTGAATGGTATCACTAGCGGGAGAAATACGCAGTATTTT. Its translation: CASSLNGITSGRNTQYF.

J is TRBJ2-7 and V is TRBV5-1; D is perhaps TRBD2 (5 bases). This CDR3 contains 15 residues. Trimming removed 5 bases at V and 1 base at J, with 16 bases between. Germline V lookup: CDR1 SGHRS, CDR2 YFSETQ. The CDR3 spells CASRPSFSGSYEQYF. CDR3 nucleotide sequence: TGCGCCAGCAGGCCCAGCTTTTCGGGGTCCTACGAGCAGTACTTC.

This clone was counted only a few times. The chain carries TRBV10-3 and TRBJ1-3; TRBD1 aligns across 10 bases. Germline CDR1 reads ENHRY; CDR2 reads SYGVKD. The CDR3 is made up of 16 amino acids. Trimming cost V 4 bases and J 0 bases; bases outside gene matches: 3. DNA for the CDR3: TGTGCCATCAGTGGACAGGGGGCGAGCTCTGGAAACACCATATATTTT. Amino acids: CAISGQGASSGNTIYF.